This T cell receptor (beta chain) was retrieved from a study of OX40 agonist ivuxolimab in advanced cancers. Background on the study: Ivuxolimab, an agonist antibody against OX40 (CD134), was given to patients. Study findings and constraints: In CD8+ T cells, expanded clones were on average more numerous than in CD4+. Which antigen the expanded peripheral T cells recognized is unknown.

Only one count was recorded for this clone. Its specificity is unknown. V dropped 5 bases and J dropped 0 bases, with 9 bases sitting between them. The CDR3 is made up of 14 amino acids. CDR1 is SNHLY, CDR2 FYNNEI, per germline. Generated by immunoSEQ multiplex PCR, the TCRdb table keeps only in-frame clones and is missing some. Of some 81,000 clones in the sample, 65% to 90% were seen once. This rearrangement joins TRBV2 to TRBJ2-3; D is uncertain. Specimen: CD4+ or CD8+ T cells sorted from blood, collected in a trial of the OX40 agonist ivuxolimab. This receptor was identified in an adult with an advanced solid tumor such as melanoma, head and neck, liver or kidney cancer. CDR3: CASSRSGSTDTQYF. Written as DNA, the CDR3 is TGTGCCAGCAGTCGATCTGGGAGCACAGATACGCAGTATTTT.